Here is one TCR beta chain with its context. Assay used: immunoSEQ multiplex PCR; TCRdb lists only in-frame clones, some missing. The data show 140,000 to 150,000 clones, around 84% seen once. This sample is part of a study of blood T cell repertoires in COVID-19. Overall study: COVID-19 samples, acute and convalescent, were from the United States, Italy and Spain. PBMCs, B-cell-depleted T cells, or T cells were the source of the cDNA or gDNA that made up the material.

The V gene's germline CDR1 is SNHLY and CDR2 FYNNEI. V lost 8 bases and J 6 bases, leaving 12 bases between the germline ends. This CDR3 spans 12 amino acids. Study members were between roughly 18 and 89 years old and lived in 25 or so US regions. This chain uses TRBV2 with TRBJ2-3; D not resolved. The receptor comes from a woman aged 45-59 years who had been exposed to COVID-19. Sequencing input: PBMCs or T cells enriched from blood (not recorded which). CDR3 sequence (DNA): TGTGCCAGCTGGCATGAGGTGGATACGCAGTATTTT. Residues: CASWHEVDTQYF.